The T cell receptor (beta chain) under discussion was sequenced for a study of blood T cell repertoires in COVID-19. At the level of the study: Acute-phase and convalescent COVID-19 samples originated in the United States, Italy and Spain.

Sequencing used immunoSEQ multiplex PCR; TCRdb keeps in-frame clones, though not all of them. The sample holds approximately 240,000 clones, approximately 84% seen once. CDR1 SGHRS and CDR2 YFSETQ come from the germline V gene. This CDR3 contains 13 residues. V gave up 4 bases and J gave up 6 bases, with 10 bases separating them. The sequenced sample consisted of peripheral blood. This chain links TRBV5-1 with TRBJ2-2, with D uncertain. The receptor's source is a woman in her 30s who had recovered from COVID-19. CDR3 nucleotide sequence: TGCGCCAGCAGCCTTTTGGAGTCCGGGGAGCTGTTTTTT. Translating it yields CASSLLESGELFF.